Each of the 17 T cell receptor beta chains below was sequenced from the same sample in a study of control samples from healthy donors and cancer patients. This table comes from immunoSEQ multiplex PCR, and its TCRdb copy is limited to in-frame clones, with some not included. This sample carries more than 65,000 clones, approximately 80% of them seen once, and the ten largest clones take roughly 15%. Sequenced material: blood. Receptors originate from a middle-aged man in good health.

V usage is TRBV5-4 and J usage is TRBJ2-1; 8 bases are a match to TRBD1. The germline V gene encodes CDR1 SGHNT and CDR2 YYREEE (reference sequence). The CDR3 runs to 15 residues. V shed 1 base, J shed 5 bases, and the junction held 5 bases outside the gene matches. DNA of the CDR3: TGTGCCAGCAGCTTGCGGGACAGGTCTCACAATGAGCAGTTCTTC. Translating it yields CASSLRDRSHNEQFF.

CDR3 bases: TGTGCCAGCAGCGTAGGACAGGGGGGCTACGAGCAGTACTTC. It yields the protein CASSVGQGGYEQYF. The chain uses TRBV9 and TRBJ2-7; 9 bases align to TRBD1. CDR1 and CDR2 from the germline V gene are SGDLS and YYNGEE. V was pared by 0 bases and J by 3 bases, with 1 base of the junction left unmatched. This CDR3 spans 14 amino acids.

As to this clone: Other nucleotide sequences in the sample specify the same CDR3. This chain connects TRBV12-3 or TRBV12-4 to TRBJ2-5; 10 positions agree with TRBD1. The V and J ends lost 5 bases and 4 bases, in that order; junction bases with no gene match: 1. CDR3 length equals 13 residues. Here the CDR3 reads CASSGTGVETQYF. CDR3 nucleotide sequence: TGTGCCAGCAGTGGGACAGGGGTAGAGACCCAGTACTTC.

This chain joins TRBV7-2 and TRBJ2-2; D is uncertain. With 4 bases removed from V and 12 bases from J, the gap between germline ends came to 9 bases. The length of the CDR3 is 11 residues. Per germline, CDR1 SGHTA and CDR2 FQGNSA. The CDR3 region is CASSSPPKLFF. Here the CDR3 DNA reads TGTGCCAGCAGCTCACCCCCAAAGCTGTTTTTT.

This clone appeared a few times. J is TRBJ1-5 and V is TRBV19, with D maybe TRBD1 (5 bases). Germline CDR1 LNHDA, CDR2 SQIVND (reference sequence). V was clipped by 4 bases and J by 2 bases, with 9 bases between them. This CDR3 spans 14 amino acids. CDR3 DNA: TGTGCCAGTAGTAGCCAGGGAGGCAATCAGCCCCAGCATTTT. Translated, it gives CASSSQGGNQPQHF.

The chain is built from TRBV7-8 and TRBJ2-3, with 12 bases aligning to TRBD2. The CDR3 is 17 amino acids. V lost 4 bases to trimming and J lost 4 bases; unmatched junction nucleotides: 9. Germline assignment: CDR1 SGHVS and CDR2 FQNEAQ. The CDR3 region is CASSSRLAGVLADTQYF. DNA of the CDR3: TGTGCCAGCAGCTCACGACTAGCGGGAGTGCTGGCAGATACGCAGTATTTT.

The chain combines TRBV2 with TRBJ2-7; 14 bases are a match to TRBD2. V shed 6 bases and J 7 bases; nucleotides not matched to a gene: 5. Germline assignment: CDR1 SNHLY and CDR2 FYNNEI. The CDR3 totals 14 residues. The CDR3 DNA sequence: TGTGCCAGCAGAGGACTAGCGGGAGGTATTGAGCAGTACTTC. Translating gives CASRGLAGGIEQYF.

The rearrangement links TRBV24-1 to TRBJ2-1, with D tentatively TRBD1 or TRBD2 (5 bases each). With 6 bases removed from V and 8 bases from J, the gap between germline ends came to 16 bases. CDR1 is KGHDR, CDR2 SFDVKD, per germline. The CDR3 is 14 amino acids. For the CDR3, the DNA is TGTGCCACCAGTCATTGGGACCTTGGCGATGAGCAGTTCTTC. It codes for CATSHWDLGDEQFF.

The table lists this clone with a count of one. The genes are TRBV2 and TRBJ2-1; 11 positions agree with TRBD2. V trimming: 4 bases; J trimming: 0 bases; junction bases outside the gene matches: 8. Looked up from germline, CDR1 is SNHLY and CDR2 is FYNNEI. The CDR3 length is 18 residues. The CDR3 DNA reads as TGTGCCAGCAGTGGGCTAGCGGGAGGACTTTACTCCTACAATGAGCAGTTCTTC. Its translation is CASSGLAGGLYSYNEQFF.

The V and J genes are TRBV4-1 and TRBJ2-7; D may match TRBD1 or TRBD2 (5 bases each). Between the trimmed V and J ends, which lost 0 bases and 6 bases, there was a span of 18 bases. Germline CDR1 MGHRA, CDR2 YSYEKL. The CDR3 consists of 16 residues. The CDR3 sequence: CASSQDFGGSRGEQYF. CDR3 DNA: TGCGCCAGCAGCCAAGATTTTGGGGGATCAAGAGGCGAGCAGTACTTC.

V and J are TRBV4-1 and TRBJ2-7; 7 bases are a match to TRBD2. There are 15 residues in the CDR3. The germline CDR1 and CDR2 sequences are MGHRA and YSYEKL. Losses at the gene ends were 1 base for V and 3 bases for J; bases not matched to a gene: 6. The CDR3 DNA reads TGCGCCAGCAGCCAAGCGGCTAGCGGAGACTACGAGCAGTACTTC. The encoded protein is CASSQAASGDYEQYF.

The V gene is TRBV24-1, the J gene TRBJ2-1, with 7 bases aligning to TRBD2. Germline assignment: CDR1 KGHDR and CDR2 SFDVKD. The V segment lost 4 bases and the J segment 5 bases; nucleotides outside the gene matches: 7. The CDR3 loop spans 15 amino acids. The CDR3 nucleotides read TGTGCCACCAGTGAATATGGACTAGTCAACAATGAGCAGTTCTTC. The encoded protein is CATSEYGLVNNEQFF.

This sequence joins TRBV5-1 and TRBJ1-1, with TRBD1 identical over 7 bases. CDR3 length: 14 amino acids. Trimming cost V 3 bases and J 0 bases; bases outside gene matches: 2. Germline V CDR1 and CDR2: SGHRS, YFSETQ. As DNA, the CDR3 is TGCGCCAGCAGCTCGGACAGGATGAACACTGAAGCTTTCTTT. Translation: CASSSDRMNTEAFF.

The genes are TRBV20-1 and TRBJ2-3, with TRBD2 identical over 7 bases. V shed 3 bases, J shed 4 bases, and the junction held 7 bases outside the gene matches. This CDR3 is 14 amino acids long. CDR1 DFQATT and CDR2 SNEGSKA come from the germline V gene (reference sequence). The chain's CDR3 is CSASPARGADTQYF. The CDR3 region has the DNA TGCAGTGCTAGTCCGGCCCGGGGGGCAGATACGCAGTATTTT.

This clone was seen a single time. The chain links TRBV4-3 to TRBJ1-6, with D possibly matching TRBD1 (5 bases). The CDR3 spans 14 residues. From germline, CDR1 is LGHNA and CDR2 YSLEER. Trimming shortened V by 3 bases and J by 6 bases, and 9 bases separated the two germline ends. In nucleotides, the CDR3 is TGCGCCAGCAGCCAGGTGCAGGGTAATTCACCCCTCCACTTT. Translating it yields CASSQVQGNSPLHF.

This chain connects TRBV5-5 to TRBJ2-7; D is perhaps TRBD1 (6 bases). CDR1 and CDR2 (germline): SGHKS, YYEKEE (reference sequence). The CDR3 sequence is 16 residues long. Trimming left V 1 base short and J 5 bases short, with 19 bases between. CDR3 nucleotides: TGTGCCAGCAGCTTGATGGGGGCTACCAGTAGGGACGAGCAGTACTTC. Protein: CASSLMGATSRDEQYF.

The genes are TRBV18 and TRBJ2-7; D is perhaps TRBD1 (6 bases). The CDR3 contains 16 residues. CDR1 is KGHSH, CDR2 LQKENI, per germline. The germline V and J ends were trimmed by 1 base and 2 bases, with 15 bases remaining between them. The CDR3 loop is CASSPLYRQAAYEQYF. CDR3 sequence (DNA): TGTGCCAGCTCACCACTCTATCGACAGGCCGCCTACGAGCAGTACTTC.